Below are 19 T cell receptor beta chains sequenced from a single sample in a study of blood T cell repertoires in COVID-19 (dated by TCRdb to 2020 to 2022). Library creation used the immunoSEQ multiplex PCR assay. TCRdb holds this immuneACCESS table with in-frame rearrangements only. Some clones are missing; in checked studies, unresolved V genes explain under half, and the rest has no known cause. This sample has around 220,000 clones in its table, and roughly 82% of those were observed once. The ten largest clonotypes hold under 5.5% of the sample. Specimen: peripheral blood. Every receptor here comes from a woman older than 75 with active or convalescent COVID-19.

This clone was counted a single time. The chain employs TRBV9 and TRBJ1-5; weak D call: TRBD1 (5 bases). The V and J ends lost 10 bases and 1 base respectively, with 9 bases between them. The CDR3 length is 12 residues. Germline V gene lookup returns CDR1 SGDLS and CDR2 YYNGEE. The CDR3 DNA is TGTGCCTCGGGGGAGAGCAATCAGCCCCAGCATTTT. This sequence encodes CASGESNQPQHF.

The V gene is TRBV10-3, the J gene TRBJ1-2, with a possible D match to TRBD1 (6 bases). CDR1 ENHRY and CDR2 SYGVKD come from the germline V gene. CDR3 size: 13 residues. V dropped 4 bases and J dropped 2 bases, with 8 bases sitting between them. CDR3 amino acids: CAISGQENYGYTF. As DNA, the CDR3 is TGTGCCATCAGTGGACAGGAGAACTATGGCTACACCTTC.

The chain employs TRBV5-1 and TRBJ1-2; 8 nucleotides align to TRBD1. From germline, CDR1 is SGHRS and CDR2 YFSETQ. With V trimmed by 4 bases and J by 8 bases, 7 bases remained unmatched. The CDR3 consists of 13 residues. The CDR3 is CASSPRGPGGYTF. The DNA for the CDR3 is TGCGCCAGCAGCCCCAGGGGGCCGGGGGGCTACACCTTC.

The chain is built from TRBV5-4 and TRBJ1-1; D unclear. The CDR3 extends over 12 amino acids. The V gene lost 5 bases and the J gene lost 6 bases, with 11 bases spanning the gap. Germline V gene data show CDR1 as SGHNT and CDR2 as YYREEE (reference sequence). CDR3 bases: TGTGCCAGCAGAGTAGATGTGTCTGAAGCTTTCTTT. Translated, it gives CASRVDVSEAFF.

The V gene is TRBV7-2, the J gene TRBJ2-3; 11 nucleotides align to TRBD2. V trimming: 0 bases; J trimming: 8 bases; junction bases outside the gene matches: 13. The CDR3 spans 18 residues. Per germline, CDR1 SGHTA and CDR2 FQGNSA. The CDR3 spells CASSLAGVASGRLVTQYF. CDR3 in DNA: TGTGCCAGCAGCTTAGCGGGGGTGGCTAGCGGGAGGCTTGTTACGCAGTATTTT. Complete variable domain (other parts from reference TRBV7-2 and TRBJ2-3): GAGVSQSPSNKVTEKGKDVELRCDPISGHTALYWYRQSLGQGLEFLIYFQGNSAPDKSGLPSDRFSAERTGGSVSTLTIQRTQQEDSAVYLCASSLAGVASGRLVTQYFGPGTRLTVL.

This chain uses TRBV7-9 with TRBJ2-7; TRBD2 is a possible D gene (7 bases). V was pared by 5 bases and J by 0 bases, with 14 bases between. This CDR3 contains 15 residues. The germline gives CDR1 SEHNR, CDR2 FQNEAQ (reference sequence). CDR3 DNA sequence: TGTGCCAGCAGCGTATCGGGGGGCGGCTCCTACGAGCAGTACTTC. It is translated as CASSVSGGGSYEQYF.

This clone was detected only once. This chain links TRBV28 with TRBJ1-1; D perhaps matches TRBD1 (6 bases). The CDR3 consists of 14 residues. V lost 4 bases to trimming and J lost 2 bases, with 11 bases between them. Germline CDR1 MDHEN, CDR2 SYDVKM. The CDR3 loop reads CASSYPGVNTEAFF. CDR3 DNA: TGTGCCAGCAGTTACCCAGGGGTTAACACTGAAGCTTTCTTT.

This chain joins TRBV4-1 and TRBJ1-6, with D tentatively TRBD1 (5 bases). Germline V gene data show CDR1 as MGHRA and CDR2 as YSYEKL. The CDR3 is 15 residues long. The germline V and J ends were trimmed by 2 bases and 8 bases, with 13 bases remaining between them. CDR3 sequence (DNA): TGCGCCAGCAGCCAACAACCGGGACTGCATTCACCCCTCCACTTT. Its protein is CASSQQPGLHSPLHF.

This sequence joins TRBV2 and TRBJ1-1; D might be TRBD1 (5 bases). The CDR3 loop spans 11 amino acids. Trimming removed 5 bases from V and 9 bases from J, with 10 bases in between. Per germline, CDR1 SNHLY and CDR2 FYNNEI. The CDR3 sequence: CASSPTVQAFF. CDR3 DNA sequence: TGTGCCAGCAGTCCGACAGTGCAAGCTTTCTTT.

The rearrangement uses TRBV11-3 and TRBJ2-3; tentative D call: TRBD2 (6 bases). CDR3 size: 13 residues. CDR1 and CDR2 from the germline V gene are SGHNT and YENEEA. Deletions cut 4 bases from V and 2 bases from J, with 7 bases between. CDR3 bases: TGTGCCAGCAGCTCGGGACTCACAGATACGCAGTATTTT. It is translated as CASSSGLTDTQYF.

This clone was seen only once. This chain connects TRBV2 to TRBJ1-2; maybe TRBD1 (5 bases). The V end was cut by 0 bases, the J end by 5 bases, with 10 bases between. Germline V gene data show CDR1 as SNHLY and CDR2 as FYNNEI. The CDR3 is 14 amino acids. The CDR3 DNA sequence: TGTGCCAGCAGTGAAGCTAGACAGTTTTATGGCTACACCTTC. It codes for CASSEARQFYGYTF.

This chain connects TRBV5-6 to TRBJ1-4, with 7 bases lining up with TRBD1. V shed 4 bases and J 8 bases; nucleotides not matched to a gene: 5. CDR3 length: 13 amino acids. Germline CDR1 SGHDT, CDR2 YYEEEE. The CDR3 protein is CASSQDRHEKLFF. In DNA form, the CDR3 reads TGTGCCAGCAGCCAGGACAGGCACGAAAAACTGTTTTTT.

This chain connects TRBV4-1 to TRBJ1-5, with D tentatively TRBD1 (5 bases). The CDR3 is 16 residues long. The V end lost 0 bases, the J end lost 7 bases, and 16 bases lay between the germline ends. Germline V gene lookup returns CDR1 MGHRA and CDR2 YSYEKL. In nucleotides, the CDR3 is TGCGCCAGCAGCCAAGAAATGGGGACTGTCGGGCAGCCCCAGCATTTT. This sequence encodes CASSQEMGTVGQPQHF.

The chain links TRBV5-1 to TRBJ2-3; D gene ambiguous. There are 15 residues in the CDR3. The V gene's germline CDR1 is SGHRS and CDR2 YFSETQ. The V and J ends lost 0 bases and 3 bases respectively, with 11 bases between them. The CDR3 DNA sequence: TGCGCCAGCAGCTTGGGCGGCCAGAAAACAGATACGCAGTATTTT. This sequence encodes CASSLGGQKTDTQYF.

J is TRBJ2-7 and V is TRBV2, with TRBD2 as a possible D gene (6 bases). Germline V gene sequence: CDR1 SNHLY, CDR2 FYNNEI. The CDR3 has 14 residues. Trimming pared 3 bases from V and 6 bases from J, leaving 15 bases between. CDR3 sequence reads: CASSDQGPGVEQYF. The CDR3 DNA sequence: TGTGCCAGCAGTGACCAAGGACCGGGGGTCGAGCAGTACTTC. The full variable domain, in which reference TRBV2 and TRBJ2-7 provide the parts outside the CDR3, is EPEVTQTPSHQVTQMGQEVILRCVPISNHLYFYWYRQILGQKVEFLVSFYNNEISEKSEIFDDQFSVERPDGSNFTLKIRSTKLEDSAMYFCASSDQGPGVEQYFGPGTRLTVT.

This clone was seen a single time. The V gene is TRBV5-1, the J gene TRBJ2-3; the D gene is possibly TRBD1 (6 bases). Germline values: CDR1 SGHRS, CDR2 YFSETQ. The V end was cut by 0 bases, the J end by 0 bases, with 8 bases between. The CDR3 runs 15 residues. The CDR3 DNA sequence: TGCGCCAGCAGCTTGGTCGGACAGAGCACAGATACGCAGTATTTT. It translates to CASSLVGQSTDTQYF.

This clone was counted between two and nine times. The chain is built from TRBV5-1 and TRBJ1-1; D may be TRBD1 (5 bases). V was clipped by 7 bases and J by 0 bases, with 19 bases between them. Germline lookup yields CDR1 SGHRS and CDR2 YFSETQ. This CDR3 contains 16 residues. CDR3 protein: CASAQGAGRMNTEAFF. The DNA of the CDR3 is TGCGCCAGCGCACAAGGGGCTGGACGGATGAACACTGAAGCTTTCTTT. The complete variable domain, with remaining parts taken from reference TRBV5-1 and TRBJ1-1, reads KAGVTQTPRYLIKTRGQQVTLSCSPISGHRSVSWYQQTPGQGLQFLFEYFSETQRNKGNFPGRFSGRQFSNSRSEMNVSTLELGDSALYLCASAQGAGRMNTEAFFGQGTRLTVV.

This clone was observed a handful of times. V is TRBV5-1 and J is TRBJ2-7; tentative D call: TRBD2 (5 bases). This CDR3 region has 15 residues. The V end lost 0 bases, the J end lost 1 base, and 11 bases lay between the germline ends. Germline V gene data show CDR1 as SGHRS and CDR2 as YFSETQ. CDR3 nucleotides: TGCGCCAGCAGCTTGGAGGAGTCGGGGTCCTACGAGCAGTACTTC. Protein sequence: CASSLEESGSYEQYF. The full variable domain, rest sourced from reference TRBV5-1 and TRBJ2-7, is KAGVTQTPRYLIKTRGQQVTLSCSPISGHRSVSWYQQTPGQGLQFLFEYFSETQRNKGNFPGRFSGRQFSNSRSEMNVSTLELGDSALYLCASSLEESGSYEQYFGPGTRLTVT.

The CDR3 nucleotides read TGTGCCTCGGGGTTAGGGTTCGGTCAGCCCCAGCATTTT. Translation gives CASGLGFGQPQHF. This chain uses TRBV19 with TRBJ1-5; D unresolved. V was pared by 11 bases and J by 6 bases, with 17 bases between. The CDR3 extends over 13 amino acids. Germline CDR1 and CDR2: LNHDA and SQIVND (reference sequence).